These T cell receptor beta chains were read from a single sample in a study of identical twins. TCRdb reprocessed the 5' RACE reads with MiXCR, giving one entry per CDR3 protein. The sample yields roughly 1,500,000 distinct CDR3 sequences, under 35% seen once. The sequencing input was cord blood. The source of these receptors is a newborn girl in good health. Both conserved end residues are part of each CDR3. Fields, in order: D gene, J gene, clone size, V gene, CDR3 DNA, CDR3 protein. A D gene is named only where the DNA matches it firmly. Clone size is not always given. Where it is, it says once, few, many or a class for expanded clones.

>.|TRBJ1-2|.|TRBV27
TGTGCCAGCAGTCCGACCCCTGAGGCTGGGTTGGGTGGCTACACCTTC
CASSPTPEAGLGGYTF
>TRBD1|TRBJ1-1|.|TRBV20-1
TGCAGTGCCGGACAGGCAACCCCTGAAGCTTTCTTT
CSAGQATPEAFF
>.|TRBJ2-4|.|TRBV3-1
TGTGCCAGCAGCCAAGATGATACGGGGGAGCAGTACTTC
CASSQDDTGEQYF
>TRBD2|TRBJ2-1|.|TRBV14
TGTGCCAGCAGCCCTGCGACTAGCGGGAGCTCCTACGATGAGCAGTTCTTC
CASSPATSGSSYDEQFF
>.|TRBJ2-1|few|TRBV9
TGTGCCAGCAGCGTAGAGGGTTACAAGCCTTACAATGAGCAGTTCTTC
CASSVEGYKPYNEQFF
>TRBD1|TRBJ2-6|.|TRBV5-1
TGCGCCAGCAGCTTGTGGACAGGGCGCTCTGGGGCCAACGTCCTGACTTTC
CASSLWTGRSGANVLTF
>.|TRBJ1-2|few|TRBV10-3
TGTGCCACCCGGGGCTATGGCTACACCTTC
CATRGYGYTF
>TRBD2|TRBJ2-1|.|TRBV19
TGTGCCAGTAGTATGGGGCGGGGGGGTGCATCAGCCGGGCAGTTCTTC
CASSMGRGGASAGQFF
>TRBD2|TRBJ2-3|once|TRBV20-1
TGCAGTGCTAGGGATCCAAAGCGGGGGAAACGCACAGATACGCAGTATTTT
CSARDPKRGKRTDTQYF
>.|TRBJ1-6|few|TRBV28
TGTGCCAGCAGTTTCTATGGGTCACCCCCCCACTTT
CASSFYGSPPHF
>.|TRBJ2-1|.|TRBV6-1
TGTGCCAGCAGCGCCACAGAAAGCTCCTACAATGAGCAGTTCTTC
CASSATESSYNEQFF
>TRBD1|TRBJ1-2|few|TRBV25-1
TGTGCCAGCAGTGAGCGGACAGGGAGTGGCTACACCTTC
CASSERTGSGYTF